Each of the 28 T cell receptor beta chains below was sequenced from the same sample in a study of T-cell memory formation after mild COVID-19. One entry per CDR3 protein results from TCRdb running MiXCR on the 5' RACE reads. The sample lists a few hundred thousand distinct CDR3 sequences, more than 13% occurring once. Sequencing used PBMCs or a T cell subset sorted from them (not recorded which). The receptors stem from a young man who had mild COVID-19 (a few samples of this study predate the infection). Cell type and time point are not known.

A single count supports this clonotype. J is TRBJ2-3 and V is TRBV18; D is possibly TRBD2 (6 bases). The V end lost 1 base, the J end lost 4 bases, and 12 bases lay between the germline ends. CDR3 length equals 15 residues. Per the germline V gene, CDR1 is KGHSH and CDR2 is LQKENI. The CDR3 coding sequence is TGTGCCAGCTCACCACGAAGCCAGCGGGCAGATACGCAGTATTTT. This encodes CASSPRSQRADTQYF. The complete variable domain, with remaining parts taken from reference TRBV18 and TRBJ2-3, reads NAGVMQNPRHLVRRRGQEARLRCSPMKGHSHVYWYRQLPEEGLKFMVYLQKENIIDESGMPKERFSAEFPKEGPSILRIQQVVRGDSAAYFCASSPRSQRADTQYFGPGTRLTVL.

This clonotype occurred a few times. The J gene is TRBJ2-7, the V gene TRBV5-4; 11 bases are shared with TRBD2. The CDR3 is 15 residues long. CDR1 and CDR2 (germline): SGHNT, YYREEE (reference sequence). V gave up 4 bases and J gave up 3 bases; unmatched junction bases: 6. CDR3 loop: CASSLIAGGLYEQYF. In DNA form, the CDR3 reads TGTGCCAGCAGCCTAATAGCGGGGGGGCTCTACGAGCAGTACTTC.

This clonotype was counted only a few times. V usage is TRBV7-6 and J usage is TRBJ2-3; perhaps TRBD1 as D (6 bases). Trimming left V 2 bases short and J 4 bases short, with 10 bases between. This CDR3 comprises 14 residues. Germline lookup yields CDR1 SGHVS and CDR2 FNYEAQ. CDR3: CASSLNRVADTQYF. The CDR3 nucleotides are TGTGCCAGCAGCTTAAACAGGGTAGCAGATACGCAGTATTTT.

This clonotype occurred a few times. CDR3 amino acids: CASRVTGGRGYTF. CDR3 bases: TGTGCCAGCAGAGTTACAGGGGGTAGAGGCTACACCTTC. This rearrangement joins TRBV6-1 to TRBJ1-2; 8 bases fit TRBD1. The J segment lost 8 bases and the V segment lost 6 bases, leaving 8 bases of the junction unmatched. Germline CDR1 reads MNHNS; CDR2 reads SASEGT. This CDR3 contains 13 residues.

This clonotype was counted between two and nine times. The chain has TRBV7-2 and TRBJ2-1; the D is unclear. The germline V and J ends were trimmed by 2 bases and 4 bases, with 12 bases remaining between them. The CDR3 sequence is 15 residues long. The germline V gene encodes CDR1 SGHTA and CDR2 FQGNSA. CDR3 bases: TGTGCCAGCAGCTTAAGCCTAGTGGCTTACAATGAGCAGTTCTTC. It encodes CASSLSLVAYNEQFF.

This clonotype was observed a handful of times. This chain links TRBV4-2 with TRBJ2-3; 7 positions match TRBD1. The CDR3 length is 17 residues. J was trimmed by 0 bases and V by 1 base; bases with no gene match: 7. Looked up from germline, CDR1 is LGHNA and CDR2 is YNFKEQ. The CDR3 sequence: CASSQATGAVSTDTQYF. The CDR3 nucleotides are TGTGCCAGCAGCCAAGCTACAGGGGCTGTAAGCACAGATACGCAGTATTTT.

This clonotype was seen only a few times. The chain combines TRBV4-3 with TRBJ1-6, with a possible D match to TRBD1 (5 bases). Germline values: CDR1 LGHNA, CDR2 YSLEER. The CDR3 is 16 amino acids. Trimming removed 2 bases at V and 7 bases at J, with 15 bases between. The CDR3 sequence is CASSQIRRVGNSPLHF. In nucleotides, the CDR3 is TGCGCCAGCAGCCAAATTCGCAGGGTGGGGAATTCACCCCTCCACTTT.

This clonotype was picked up many times. This rearrangement joins TRBV5-1 to TRBJ2-2; a possible D gene is TRBD1 (6 bases). The CDR3 has 14 residues. Germline CDR1 is SGHRS and CDR2 is YFSETQ. V was trimmed by 4 bases and J by 1 base, leaving 8 bases between them. For the CDR3, the DNA is TGCGCCAGCAGCCTGACAGGGAACACCGGGGAGCTGTTTTTT. Amino acid sequence: CASSLTGNTGELFF. The full variable domain, rest sourced from reference TRBV5-1 and TRBJ2-2, is KAGVTQTPRYLIKTRGQQVTLSCSPISGHRSVSWYQQTPGQGLQFLFEYFSETQRNKGNFPGRFSGRQFSNSRSEMNVSTLELGDSALYLCASSLTGNTGELFFGEGSRLTVL.

The CDR3 DNA reads TGTGCCAGCAGTCGCAGAGCGGGGAGCACAGATACGCAGTATTTT. Its protein product is CASSRRAGSTDTQYF. This chain joins TRBV6-2 or TRBV6-3 and TRBJ2-3; 7 bases fit TRBD2. The CDR3 spans 15 residues. Germline CDR1 reads MNHEY; CDR2 reads SVGEGT. V dropped 5 bases and J dropped 0; count of bases not matched to a gene: 5.

V is TRBV6-5 and J is TRBJ2-7, with D perhaps TRBD1 (6 bases). The CDR3 extends over 17 amino acids. Trimming stripped 0 bases from V and 0 bases from J, with 15 bases between. CDR1 is MNHEY and CDR2 is SVGAGI in the germline V gene. This CDR3 is CASSYSVTGIGSYEQYF. CDR3 in DNA: TGTGCCAGCAGTTACTCCGTAACAGGGATCGGCTCCTACGAGCAGTACTTC.

This sequence joins TRBV29-1 and TRBJ1-2; 8 bases agree with TRBD1. CDR1 and CDR2 (germline): SQVTM, ANQGSEA. The CDR3 spans 14 residues. With V trimmed by 6 bases and J by 6 bases, 12 bases remained unmatched. In DNA, the CDR3 is TGCAGCGTCCTCACCGGACAGGGTATCGATGGCTACACCTTC. Protein: CSVLTGQGIDGYTF.

This clonotype was counted a few times. In nucleotides, the CDR3 is TGTGCCATCACCATCTGCCGTCAGCCCCAGCATTTT. Translated: CAITICRQPQHF. The chain is built from TRBV10-3 and TRBJ1-5; no clear D gene. From germline, CDR1 is ENHRY and CDR2 SYGVKD. Deletions cut 7 bases from V and 6 bases from J, with 10 bases between. The CDR3 extends over 12 amino acids.

This chain joins TRBV5-4 and TRBJ2-5; a weak D match, TRBD2 (5 bases). Per the germline V gene, CDR1 is SGHNT and CDR2 is YYREEE (reference sequence). Deletions cut 4 bases from V and 5 bases from J, with 9 bases between. The CDR3 loop spans 12 amino acids. In DNA, the CDR3 is TGTGCCAGCAGCGCTAGGGAGGAGACCCAGTACTTC. Residues: CASSAREETQYF.

This clonotype has a handful of counts. CDR3 DNA: TGTGCCAGCAGTTACTCGATTCCAGGAGTCTACGAGCAGTACTTC. Its protein is CASSYSIPGVYEQYF. The gene calls are TRBV6-5 and TRBJ2-7; D remains ambiguous. V was trimmed by 0 bases and J by 3 bases, leaving 12 bases between them. This CDR3 has 15 amino acids. CDR1 is MNHEY, CDR2 SVGAGI, per germline.

V and J are TRBV7-9 and TRBJ2-5; D may be TRBD1 (5 bases). V was trimmed by 2 bases and J by 4 bases, leaving 11 bases between them. The CDR3 extends over 14 amino acids. In germline, CDR1 is SEHNR, CDR2 FQNEAQ (reference sequence). The CDR3 loop reads CASSLPGKGETQYF. DNA of the CDR3: TGTGCCAGCAGCTTACCAGGGAAAGGAGAGACCCAGTACTTC.

V and J are TRBV20-1 and TRBJ1-2; D is possibly TRBD1 (6 bases). Looked up from germline, CDR1 is DFQATT and CDR2 is SNEGSKA (reference sequence). The germline V and J ends were trimmed by 0 bases and 2 bases, with 10 bases remaining between them. CDR3 size: 14 residues. CDR3 loop: CSARDMDRNYGYTF. Here the CDR3 DNA reads TGCAGTGCTAGAGATATGGACAGAAACTATGGCTACACCTTC.

The V gene is TRBV29-1, the J gene TRBJ1-3; D unclear. V lost 4 bases and J 7 bases, leaving 14 bases between the germline ends. Germline assignment: CDR1 SQVTM and CDR2 ANQGSEA. The CDR3 runs 13 residues. CDR3 coding DNA: TGCAGCGTTGGTACAGAGTCGGGGAACACCATATATTTT. Its translation: CSVGTESGNTIYF.

Only a few counts were recorded for this clonotype. The chain couples TRBV6-2 or TRBV6-3 to TRBJ2-3; 10 nucleotides match TRBD2. After removal of 6 bases from V and 1 base from J, the junction contained 16 bases not matched to a gene. The CDR3 length is 19 residues. From germline, CDR1 is MNHEY and CDR2 SVGEGT. CDR3 sequence: CASSNQAGGPIAGTDTQYF. The CDR3 DNA sequence: TGTGCCAGCAGCAATCAAGCGGGGGGGCCGATCGCTGGCACAGATACGCAGTATTTT.

The sample holds many counts of this clonotype. The V gene is TRBV3-1, the J gene TRBJ2-5; 9 bases align to TRBD2. V lost 4 bases, J lost 4 bases, and 4 bases stayed unmatched. The CDR3 is made up of 14 amino acids. CDR1 is LGHDT, CDR2 YNNKEL, per germline (reference sequence). CDR3 protein: CASSLTSGLETQYF. The CDR3 DNA follows: TGTGCCAGCAGCCTGACTAGCGGACTAGAGACCCAGTACTTC.

This clonotype was seen only a few times. The chain employs TRBV6-2 or TRBV6-3 and TRBJ2-5; 14 bases agree with TRBD2. V lost 5 bases, J lost 5 bases, and 10 bases stayed unmatched. Per the germline V gene, CDR1 is MNHEY and CDR2 is SVGEGT. The CDR3 totals 17 residues. CDR3 in amino acids: CASSPGLAGGRVETQYF. CDR3 DNA: TGTGCCAGCAGTCCCGGACTAGCGGGGGGTCGGGTGGAGACCCAGTACTTC.

This clonotype was recorded a few times. V and J are TRBV7-8 and TRBJ1-1, with D unresolved. Between the trimmed V and J ends, which lost 5 bases and 0 bases, there was a span of 13 bases. Germline CDR1 reads SGHVS; CDR2 reads FQNEAQ. The CDR3 extends over 15 amino acids. The CDR3 loop reads CASSARTGMNTEAFF. For the CDR3, the DNA is TGTGCCAGCAGCGCCAGGACGGGTATGAACACTGAAGCTTTCTTT.

This clonotype has a handful of counts. This chain connects TRBV6-2 or TRBV6-3 to TRBJ2-1, with TRBD2 matching over 8 bases. CDR1 is MNHEY, CDR2 SVGEGT, per germline. The CDR3 runs to 15 residues. The J segment lost 1 base and the V segment lost 7 bases, leaving 6 bases of the junction unmatched. In DNA, the CDR3 is TGTGCCAGCACCCCGGCTAGCGGGTCCTACAATGAGCAGTTCTTC. Translation gives CASTPASGSYNEQFF.

The chain is built from TRBV19 and TRBJ2-2; D could derive from TRBD1 or TRBD2 (6 bases each). Germline CDR1 reads LNHDA; CDR2 reads SQIVND (reference sequence). The length of the CDR3 is 16 residues. V was cut by 5 bases and J by 5 bases, with 18 bases left in between. This CDR3 reads CASSGGGGPWTGELFF. As DNA, the CDR3 is TGTGCCAGTAGTGGGGGTGGGGGGCCGTGGACCGGGGAGCTGTTTTTT. Combining the CDR3 with reference TRBV19 and TRBJ2-2 gives the whole variable domain DGGITQSPKYLFRKEGQNVTLSCEQNLNHDAMYWYRQDPGQGLRLIYYSQIVNDFQKGDIAEGYSVSREKKESFPLTVTSAQKNPTAFYLCASSGGGGPWTGELFFGEGSRLTVL.

This clonotype was observed a few times. The chain joins TRBV6-1 to TRBJ1-1, with D possibly matching TRBD1 (5 bases). The CDR3 has 16 amino acids. In germline, CDR1 is MNHNS, CDR2 SASEGT. Trimming pared 2 bases from V and 1 base from J, leaving 14 bases between. CDR3 DNA sequence: TGTGCCAGCAGTGAACTCCAGGGCCTCGGGAACACTGAAGCTTTCTTT. Translation gives CASSELQGLGNTEAFF.

The table lists this clonotype with many counts. This chain uses TRBV4-2 with TRBJ1-2, with D unclear. V lost 0 bases, J lost 7 bases, and 12 bases lay in between. Looked up from germline, CDR1 is LGHNA and CDR2 is YNFKEQ. The CDR3 covers 14 residues. The CDR3: CASSQENADGGYTF. The CDR3 nucleotides read TGTGCCAGCAGCCAAGAGAACGCGGACGGTGGCTACACCTTC.

The rearrangement uses TRBV6-5 and TRBJ2-7; D is tentatively TRBD1 or TRBD2 (5 bases each). This CDR3 spans 13 amino acids. CDR1 is MNHEY and CDR2 is SVGAGI in the germline V gene. With 4 bases removed from V and 2 bases from J, the gap between germline ends came to 9 bases. This CDR3 is CASSSTGPYEQYF. The CDR3 coding sequence is TGTGCCAGCAGTTCCACGGGGCCCTACGAGCAGTACTTC.

This chain uses TRBV30 with TRBJ1-6; perhaps TRBD1 as D (5 bases). This CDR3 is 14 amino acids long. Trimming shortened V by 3 bases and J by 5 bases, and 11 bases separated the two germline ends. Germline lookup yields CDR1 GTSNPN and CDR2 SVGIG (reference sequence). The CDR3 loop is CAWRGGVHNSPLHF. Here the CDR3 DNA reads TGTGCCTGGAGGGGAGGGGTCCATAATTCACCCCTCCACTTT.

This clonotype appeared many times. The chain employs TRBV5-1 and TRBJ2-1; 9 nucleotides agree with TRBD1. CDR3 length: 16 residues. Trimming removed 7 bases from V and 6 bases from J; junction bases left unmatched: 14. Germline V gene lookup returns CDR1 SGHRS and CDR2 YFSETQ. The CDR3 reads CASGTHPGQGSNEQFF. Written as DNA, the CDR3 is TGCGCCAGCGGGACGCACCCGGGACAGGGTAGCAATGAGCAGTTCTTC.